A selection of T cell receptor beta chains follows, all from one sample in a study of regulatory T cells in long-lasting Graves disease. Each CDR3 protein gets one entry after TCRdb re-called the multiplex PCR reads with MiXCR. The table shows roughly 450,000 distinct CDR3 sequences, with 20% to 25% occurring only once. Specimen: peripheral blood mononuclear cells (PBMCs), collected when the disease was refractory, from a patient treated with antithyroid drugs. These TCRs come from a female donor with Graves disease. CDR3s include the opening cysteine and the closing phenylalanine or tryptophan. A D gene is named only where the DNA matches it firmly. Rows give clone size only sometimes, using once, few, many, or a class for an expanded clone.

TRBV7-2,once,.,TRBJ2-3,CASTKKGGTDTQYF,TGTGCCAGCACCAAAAAGGGAGGCACAGATACGCAGTATTTT
TRBV9,.,TRBD2,TRBJ2-2,CASSVWGRAKTGELFF,TGTGCCAGCAGCGTTTGGGGGAGGGCCAAGACCGGGGAGCTGTTTTTT
TRBV7-2,many,.,TRBJ2-7,CASSPGDQPIEQYF,TGTGCCAGCAGCCCCGGGGACCAACCCATCGAGCAGTACTTC
TRBV6-1,few,.,TRBJ1-3,CASSETPRPRGVSGNTIYF,TGTGCCAGCAGTGAAACTCCCAGGCCTCGGGGGGTTTCGGGAAACACCATATATTTT
TRBV27,few,TRBD2,TRBJ2-7,CASSLSRSGRRGEQYF,TGTGCCAGCAGTTTATCTCGTAGCGGGAGACGTGGCGAGCAGTACTTC
TRBV4-1,.,TRBD1,TRBJ1-2,CASSQEGQGFYGYTF,TGCGCCAGCAGCCAAGAGGGACAGGGATTCTATGGCTACACCTTC
TRBV11-2,.,.,TRBJ2-1,CASSLGRPGRETFSYNEQFF,TGTGCCAGCAGCTTAGGAAGGCCGGGCAGAGAGACCTTCTCCTACAATGAGCAGTTCTTC
TRBV11-2,.,TRBD2,TRBJ2-1,CASSRLAGSYNEQFF,TGTGCCAGCAGCCGACTAGCGGGTTCCTACAATGAGCAGTTCTTC
TRBV2,many,TRBD1,TRBJ2-7,CASNSGTGTYEQYF,TGTGCCAGCAATTCCGGGACAGGCACTTACGAGCAGTACTTC
TRBV7-2,.,.,TRBJ1-6,CASSLGGHSPLHF,TGTGCCAGCAGCTTAGGGGGTCACTCACCCCTCCACTTT
TRBV12-3/TRBV12-4,many,TRBD2,TRBJ2-3,CASSSTSSTDTQYF,TGTGCCAGCAGTTCGACTAGCAGCACAGATACGCAGTATTTT
TRBV7-9,.,.,TRBJ1-6,CASSPTGNYNSPLHF,TGTGCCAGCAGCCCAACCGGGAACTATAATTCACCCCTCCACTTT
TRBV28,many,TRBD1,TRBJ2-7,CASSFGLGQGLEQYF,TGTGCCAGCAGTTTTGGGCTCGGACAGGGTCTCGAGCAGTACTTC
TRBV20-1,.,.,TRBJ1-5,CSARGGGGGQPQHF,TGCAGTGCTAGAGGTGGGGGGGGCGGTCAGCCCCAGCATTTT
TRBV14,.,.,TRBJ2-6,CASSQLRVGANVLTF,TGTGCCAGCAGCCAACTCCGGGTCGGGGCCAACGTCCTGACTTTC
TRBV12-3/TRBV12-4,.,.,TRBJ2-4,CASPSTKNIQYF,TGTGCCAGCCCTAGTACCAAAAACATTCAGTACTTC
TRBV3-1,many,.,TRBJ1-2,CASSQERLGGYTF,TGTGCCAGCAGCCAAGAACGTTTAGGCGGCTACACCTTC